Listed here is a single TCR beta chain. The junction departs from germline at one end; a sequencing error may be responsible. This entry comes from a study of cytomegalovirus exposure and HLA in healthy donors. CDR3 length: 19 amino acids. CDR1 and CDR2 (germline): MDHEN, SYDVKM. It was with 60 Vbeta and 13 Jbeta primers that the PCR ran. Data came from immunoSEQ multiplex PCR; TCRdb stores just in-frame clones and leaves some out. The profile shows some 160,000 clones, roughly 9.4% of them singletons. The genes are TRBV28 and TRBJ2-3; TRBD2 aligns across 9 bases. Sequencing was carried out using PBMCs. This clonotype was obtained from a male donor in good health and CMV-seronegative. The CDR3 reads CASSLLTLAGFRGTDTQYF. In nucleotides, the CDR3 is TGTGCCAGCAGCTTATTAACCCTAGCGGGGTTTAGGGGCACAGATACGCAGTATTTT.